A selection of T cell receptor beta chains follows, all from one sample in a study of PD-1 blockade in mismatch repair-deficient tumors. Assay: immunoSEQ multiplex PCR; the TCRdb copy retains only in-frame clones and omits some. The table has 15,000 to 20,000 clones, more than 70% seen once; the top ten hold roughly 17%. The sequencing here drew on PBMCs, taken before pembrolizumab treatment. The receptor set was obtained from an adult with mismatch repair-deficient cancer. Both conserved end residues are part of each CDR3. Fields, in order: D gene, clone size, CDR3 length, J gene, V gene, CDR3 protein, CDR3 DNA. D genes are given only for firm matches. Size is stated for part of the rows, as once, few or many counts, or as a class when the clone is expanded.

NA | NA | 15 | TRBJ2-1 | TRBV4-2 | CASSQEGSRGGEQFF | TGTGCCAGCAGCCAAGAAGGGTCCAGGGGGGGTGAGCAGTTCTTC
TRBD1 | NA | 14 | TRBJ2-7 | TRBV29-1 | CSVELGTGGYEQYF | TGCAGCGTTGAACTGGGGACAGGGGGCTACGAGCAGTACTTC
NA | NA | 17 | TRBJ1-2 | TRBV21-1 | CASSNPKGGQGDYGYTF | TGTGCCAGCAGCAATCCAAAGGGCGGACAGGGGGACTATGGCTACACCTTC
NA | NA | 15 | TRBJ1-5 | TRBV4-1 | CASSQEPGGHQPQHF | TGCGCCAGCAGCCAAGAGCCAGGAGGACATCAGCCCCAGCATTTT
NA | once | 14 | TRBJ1-1 | TRBV7-6 | CASSRRGMNTEAFF | TGTGCCAGCAGCCGACGGGGGATGAACACTGAAGCTTTCTTT
NA | NA | 14 | TRBJ2-7 | TRBV2 | CAISTHTGTYEQYF | TGTGCCATCTCAACCCATACAGGGACCTACGAGCAGTACTTC
TRBD1 | NA | 13 | TRBJ2-7 | TRBV5-1 | CASGINRGLEQYF | TGCGCCAGCGGAATCAACAGGGGGCTCGAGCAGTACTTC
TRBD1 | once | 16 | TRBJ2-3 | TRBV5-1 | CASSLRGRTGLDTQYF | TGCGCCAGCAGCTTGAGGGGGCGTACTGGCCTGGATACGCAGTATTTT
TRBD2 | NA | 17 | TRBJ2-7 | TRBV19 | CASSTLPTSGGFYEQYF | TGTGCCAGTAGTACTCTTCCGACTAGCGGAGGGTTCTACGAGCAGTACTTC
TRBD1 | NA | 13 | TRBJ2-3 | TRBV10-3 | CAISSDRVNTQYF | TGTGCCATCAGTTCGGACAGGGTTAATACGCAGTATTTT
NA | NA | 11 | TRBJ2-7 | TRBV30 | CAWSDKGEQYF | TGTGCCTGGAGTGATAAGGGCGAGCAGTACTTC
NA | NA | 15 | TRBJ2-3 | TRBV19 | CASSIWQGWADTQYF | TGTGCCAGTAGTATTTGGCAGGGATGGGCAGATACGCAGTATTTT
TRBD1 | NA | 15 | TRBJ2-7 | TRBV6-6 | CASSYFIRGTYEQYF | TGTGCCAGCAGTTACTTTATCAGGGGGACCTACGAGCAGTACTTC
NA | NA | 14 | TRBJ2-2 | TRBV18 | CASSEGANTGELFF | TGTGCCAGCTCTGAGGGCGCGAACACCGGGGAGCTGTTTTTT
TRBD1 | few | 15 | TRBJ2-1 | TRBV14 | CASSPHRDRVNEQFF | TGTGCCAGCAGCCCCCACCGGGACAGGGTCAATGAGCAGTTCTTC
NA | NA | 16 | TRBJ2-7 | TRBV13 | CASSLKPGIGGYEQYF | TGTGCCAGCAGCTTAAAGCCGGGGATTGGGGGTTACGAGCAGTACTTC
TRBD1 | once | 15 | TRBJ2-5 | TRBV11-1 | CASSLGGTGLETQYF | TGTGCCAGCAGCTTAGGTGGGACAGGGCTTGAGACCCAGTACTTC
TRBD2 | NA | 15 | TRBJ2-7 | TRBV9 | CASSVGSGLAGEQYF | TGTGCCAGCAGCGTAGGGTCCGGACTAGCGGGCGAGCAGTACTTC
NA | NA | 15 | TRBJ2-3 | TRBV18 | CASSPLAVNTDTQYF | TGTGCCAGCTCACCCCTTGCAGTGAACACAGATACGCAGTATTTT
NA | NA | 14 | TRBJ1-1 | TRBV7-9 | CASSRTGLDTEAFF | TGTGCCAGCAGCCGAACAGGGTTGGACACTGAAGCTTTCTTT
NA | NA | 15 | TRBJ2-7 | TRBV2 | CASSEAKGDSYEQYF | TGTGCCAGCAGTGAAGCTAAGGGCGACTCCTACGAGCAGTACTTC
TRBD1 | few | 15 | TRBJ2-7 | TRBV11-1 | CASSFPRQGSYEQYF | TGTGCCAGCAGCTTCCCGAGACAGGGCAGCTACGAGCAGTACTTC
NA | NA | 15 | TRBJ2-7 | TRBV27 | CASSTGQMGVYEQYF | TGTGCCAGCAGTACCGGACAGATGGGTGTATACGAGCAGTACTTC
TRBD1 | few | 13 | TRBJ2-7 | TRBV6-1 | CASSGQGRDEQYF | TGTGCCAGCAGTGGACAGGGACGAGACGAGCAGTACTTC
TRBD1 | NA | 14 | TRBJ2-5 | TRBV7-8 | CASSLYRGQETQYF | TGTGCCAGCAGCTTGTACAGGGGGCAAGAGACCCAGTACTTC
NA | NA | 17 | TRBJ1-2 | TRBV11-2 | CASSHYLRMKWNHGYTF | TGTGCCAGCAGCCATTATTTGAGAATGAAATGGAATCATGGCTACACCTTC
TRBD2 | NA | 16 | TRBJ2-1 | TRBV7-3 | CASSSFTSGRTNEQFF | TGTGCCAGCAGCTCCTTTACTAGCGGGAGGACCAATGAGCAGTTCTTC
NA | once | 13 | TRBJ2-3 | TRBV5-1 | CASRTDFSDTQYF | TGCGCCAGCAGGACGGACTTTTCAGATACGCAGTATTTT
TRBD2 | NA | 17 | TRBJ2-2 | TRBV7-6 | CASSPHTSGRNTGELFF | TGTGCCAGCAGCCCCCACACTAGCGGGAGGAACACCGGGGAGCTGTTTTTT
TRBD2 | NA | 21 | TRBJ2-3 | TRBV4-1 | CASSRSRGAGGPGFNTDTQYF | TGCGCCAGCAGCCGCTCCCGAGGAGCGGGAGGGCCGGGGTTTAACACAGATACGCAGTATTTT
NA | NA | 15 | TRBJ2-1 | TRBV5-1 | CASSLVAVTGNEQFF | TGCGCCAGCAGCTTGGTGGCCGTAACGGGCAATGAGCAGTTCTTC
TRBD1 | NA | 15 | TRBJ2-5 | TRBV29-1 | CSVEGPQGAGETQYF | TGCAGCGTTGAGGGACCACAGGGGGCGGGTGAGACCCAGTACTTC
NA | NA | 13 | TRBJ1-2 | TRBV5-1 | CASSFGGDYGYTF | TGCGCCAGCAGCTTTGGAGGGGACTATGGCTACACCTTC